This TCR beta chain stems from a study of beta chain features in type 1 diabetes (dated by TCRdb to the late 2010s). For the wider study: Mean age, gender distribution, total cell number and subset yield did not differ between patients and healthy donors. A total of 85 million to 140 million sorted cells were examined across all samples, and a strong correlation was observed between cell number per subset and RNA yield. Naive and central memory subsets were obtained from all 30 or so donors, but regulatory and stem cell-like memory subsets were isolated from only 8 patients and 8 healthy donors. In the study, recently diagnosed type 1 diabetes patients and matched healthy donors were compared on the TCRB repertoires of their sorted circulating CD4+ T cell subsets. The investigation overall reported the following: Patients with type 1 diabetes made fewer insertions and deleted more nucleotides at VDJ recombination sites, implying thymic rearrangement abnormalities. Shorter templates might be favored by PCR, yet because patient and control samples were amplified and corrected together, any such skew would affect both groups equally. In all four CD4+ subsets, TCRB CDR3 length was moderately but significantly shorter in type 1 diabetes patients. Only small numbers of individuals were included in the HLA sub-analyses, which left unresolved whether HLA type had any influence on TCRB rearrangement. Naive, central memory and regulatory TCRB repertoires appeared to be more alike among patients than among healthy donors. Because cDNA rather than genomic DNA was sequenced, highly expressing activated cells could have been over-represented, although no difference in activation and CD3 levels was found between groups.

The entire isolated RNA was reverse transcribed using the High Capacity cDNA Reverse Transcription Kit, and thus expressed TCRB transcripts were sequenced. Deep immunoSEQ sequencing was performed on naive, central memory and regulatory T cell samples, with an average of approximately 4 million total reads per sample. Sorted cells were lysed in RLT buffer, and RNA was extracted using DNase-treated RNeasy Micro or Mini kits according to cell number. Each cell subset was processed separately to prevent cross-contamination, with patient and healthy donor samples processed together. TCRB sequences were amplified from cDNA with the immunoSEQ multiplex PCR, producing 87-bp fragments spanning the CDR3 region. Amplicons were sequenced on the Illumina HiSeq platform. The paper's data handling went like this. Synthetic template baselines were used to correct PCR bias computationally, reads within Hamming distance 2 were collapsed, and singletons that could not be merged were discarded. Reads were aligned against IMGT to assign V, D and J genes, CDR3 length and insertions or deletions at six rearrangement sites. Clonotype counts were normalized to sorted cell number within each subset before computing true diversity and Gini coefficients with the tcR R package. The overlap coefficient, calculated on TCRB nucleotide sequences, was used to quantify repertoire sharing. TCRdb mirrors the immuneACCESS table, restricted to in-frame sequences. Some clones are absent from its copies; in checked studies, under half trace to an unresolved V gene, and the reason for the others is unknown. The V and J calls and clone size come from that table; D and trimming were worked out from the DNA. This sample has about 120,000 clones in its table, and about 16% of those were observed once. Over 2% of the sample belongs to the ten largest clones.

A single peripheral blood draw of approximately 120 mL on average was collected from each donor into heparinised tubes. A BD FACSAria II was used to sort naive, central memory, regulatory and stem cell-like memory CD4+ T cells with a panel that included CD45RO, CCR7, CD25, CD127, CD95 and CD27. Every sorted population had a purity above 98%. PBMCs were isolated right away by Lymphoprep density gradient centrifugation and were stained directly, without culture. Samples were stained and sorted in pairs, with one healthy donor and one patient per experiment, so that batch effects were minimized. V loses 5 bases at its end and J loses 5 bases; junction bases beyond the gene matches: 16. From the cysteine through the phenylalanine, the CDR3 covers 17 amino acids. Just CDR3 DNA is preserved here, 51 bases in frame from base 1. Via the germline V gene (reference sequence), CDR1 is PRHDT and CDR2 FYEKMQ.

To note about this clone: This clone's antigen is unknown. Per-nucleotide qualities are absent, and no much larger clonotype sits a single base away.

The sequence was obtained from a man younger than 40 with type 1 diabetes. The sample was central memory CD4+ T cells from blood. The receptor chain draws on TRBV13 and TRBJ2-7, with 9 bases aligning to TRBD1. The CDR3 sequence is CASSPNSGTGKSDEQYF. The sequenced DNA is TGTGCCAGCAGCCCGAACTCCGGGACAGGGAAATCGGACGAGCAGTACTTC.